Each of the 18 T cell receptor beta chains below was sequenced from the same sample in a study of control samples from healthy donors and cancer patients. Sequenced by immunoSEQ multiplex PCR; TCRdb stores in-frame clones only, minus some. This sample carries about 150,000 clones, about 94% of them seen once, and the ten largest clones take approximately 2.5%. Sequenced sample: blood. These receptors were obtained from a man aged 50 or older in good health.

This clone came up once. The CDR3 here is CASSYSTSGQGNGYTF. CDR3 bases: TGTGCCAGCAGTTACTCCACCTCGGGACAGGGTAATGGCTACACCTTC. The chain has TRBV6-5 and TRBJ1-2; 9 nucleotides align to TRBD1. V lost 0 bases and J lost 6; bases outside the gene matches: 8. This CDR3 comprises 16 residues. Germline lookup yields CDR1 MNHEY and CDR2 SVGAGI.

This chain links TRBV30 with TRBJ2-7; D ambiguous. The ends were cut back, 2 bases at V and 0 bases at J, with 17 bases in the middle. The CDR3 is 16 amino acids. CDR1 and CDR2 (germline): GTSNPN, SVGIG (reference sequence). The CDR3 spells CAWSTKGGSRSYEQYF. Here the CDR3 DNA reads TGTGCCTGGAGTACAAAGGGTGGCAGCCGCTCCTACGAGCAGTACTTC. The full variable domain, rest sourced from reference TRBV30 and TRBJ2-7, is SQTIHQWPATLVQPVGSPLSLECTVEGTSNPNLYWYRQAAGRGLQLLFYSVGIGQISSEVPQNLSASRPQDRQFILSSKKLLLSDSGFYLCAWSTKGGSRSYEQYFGPGTRLTVT.

This chain connects TRBV12-3 or TRBV12-4 to TRBJ2-3; the D is unclear. V dropped 2 bases and J dropped 2 bases, with 2 bases sitting between them. This CDR3 has 12 residues. In DNA, the CDR3 is TGTGCCAGCAGTTTAAACACAGATACGCAGTATTTT. Translation: CASSLNTDTQYF.

This clone was seen once. The chain recombines TRBV3-1 (or the pseudogene TRBV3-2) with TRBJ1-3; D not certain. The CDR3 sequence is 16 residues long. In germline, CDR1 is LGHDT, CDR2 YNNKEL (reference sequence). The V and J ends lost 1 base and 3 bases respectively, with 13 bases between them. CDR3 bases: TGTGCCAGCAGCCAAGTAATAAGGTTAGGTGGAAACACCATATATTTT. Translation gives CASSQVIRLGGNTIYF.

The chain employs TRBV27 and TRBJ1-3, with D uncertain. The CDR3 runs 11 residues. V gave up 10 bases and J gave up 1 base, with 5 bases separating them. Germline CDR1 is MNHEY and CDR2 is SMNVEV (reference sequence). The CDR3: CATLSGNTIYF. CDR3 DNA: TGTGCCACCTTATCTGGAAACACCATATATTTT.

This clone was counted between two and nine times. The chain links TRBV28 to TRBJ1-2; 7 bases fit TRBD1. The V gene end was trimmed by 5 bases and the J gene end by 6 bases; junction bases not matched to a gene: 9. This CDR3 is 14 amino acids long. Germline-derived CDR1 and CDR2 are MDHEN and SYDVKM. CDR3 in DNA: TGTGCCAGCAGTGCCCGAACAGGGGAGGATGGCTACACCTTC. This sequence encodes CASSARTGEDGYTF.

This chain joins TRBV19 and TRBJ2-2; TRBD2 is a possible D gene (5 bases). This CDR3 is 14 amino acids long. Between the trimmed V and J ends, which lost 4 bases and 3 bases, there was a span of 9 bases. CDR1 LNHDA and CDR2 SQIVND come from the germline V gene (reference sequence). The CDR3, as DNA: TGTGCCAGTAGTAAGGCGGGCTACACCGGGGAGCTGTTTTTT. Amino acid sequence: CASSKAGYTGELFF.

The V gene is TRBV13, the J gene TRBJ1-4; D may be TRBD1 (5 bases). There are 15 residues in the CDR3. V was pared by 8 bases and J by 8 bases, with 21 bases between. Germline loops: CDR1 PRHDT, CDR2 FYEKMQ (reference sequence). The CDR3 nucleotides read TGTGCCAGCGGATCCCGGGGGGGGATTCGGGAAAAACTGTTTTTT. Amino acids: CASGSRGGIREKLFF.

The V and J genes are TRBV27 and TRBJ2-1; D unclear. V was cut by 2 bases and J by 2 bases, with 10 bases left in between. From germline, CDR1 is MNHEY and CDR2 SMNVEV (reference sequence). The CDR3 contains 15 residues. CDR3 DNA sequence: TGTGCCAGCAGTTTAGGCGGAAACCCCTACAATGAGCAGTTCTTC. Translating it yields CASSLGGNPYNEQFF.

This chain links TRBV28 with TRBJ1-1, with a possible D match to TRBD1 (5 bases). Germline V lookup: CDR1 MDHEN, CDR2 SYDVKM. The CDR3 sequence is 14 residues long. Trimming cost V 2 bases and J 0 bases, with 7 bases left between them. The DNA of the CDR3 is TGTGCCAGCAGTTTAACAGGATTGAACACTGAAGCTTTCTTT. Protein product: CASSLTGLNTEAFF.

J is TRBJ1-1 and V is TRBV10-3, with TRBD1 matching 7 bases. The CDR3 is 13 residues long. Trimming took 10 bases from V and 5 from J; bases not matched to a gene: 10. Germline CDR1 is ENHRY and CDR2 is SYGVKD. DNA of the CDR3: TGTGCCACCAAGGAGGGGGCGGCGACTGAAGCTTTCTTT. Residues: CATKEGAATEAFF.

CDR3 coding DNA: TGTGCCAGCAGCGTAGATCCCCCGACTAGCGGGAGGGCCGGTGGAGATACGCAGTATTTT. Its protein product is CASSVDPPTSGRAGGDTQYF. J is TRBJ2-3 and V is TRBV9; 14 positions match TRBD2. Germline lookup yields CDR1 SGDLS and CDR2 YYNGEE. V lost 0 bases, J lost 5 bases, and 14 bases stayed unmatched. The CDR3 is 20 amino acids.

The chain joins TRBV5-1 to TRBJ1-4, with D unclear. The CDR3 extends over 13 amino acids. Trimming cost V 1 base and J 7 bases, with 8 bases left between them. Germline lookup yields CDR1 SGHRS and CDR2 YFSETQ. In DNA, the CDR3 is TGCGCCAGCAGCTTGTCACAGTCTGAAAAACTGTTTTTT. Translated, it gives CASSLSQSEKLFF.

V and J are TRBV5-1 and TRBJ1-1; a weak D match, TRBD1 (6 bases). This CDR3 spans 14 amino acids. Trimming took 1 base from V and 1 from J, leaving 8 bases between them. Germline values: CDR1 SGHRS, CDR2 YFSETQ. CDR3 DNA sequence: TGCGCCAGCAGCTTGAACAGGGAGAACACTGAAGCTTTCTTT. Its translation: CASSLNRENTEAFF.

The chain is built from TRBV5-1 and TRBJ1-2, with TRBD1 matching 7 bases. The trim removed 4 bases at V and 2 bases at J, leaving 2 bases unmatched. Germline CDR1 SGHRS, CDR2 YFSETQ. CDR3 length equals 13 residues. CDR3 loop: CASSQGQNYGYTF. The CDR3 coding sequence is TGCGCCAGCAGCCAGGGACAGAACTATGGCTACACCTTC. Variable domain in full (rest from reference TRBV5-1 and TRBJ1-2): KAGVTQTPRYLIKTRGQQVTLSCSPISGHRSVSWYQQTPGQGLQFLFEYFSETQRNKGNFPGRFSGRQFSNSRSEMNVSTLELGDSALYLCASSQGQNYGYTFGSGTRLTVV.

The V gene is TRBV30, the J gene TRBJ1-5, with TRBD1 as a possible D gene (5 bases). CDR1 and CDR2 (germline): GTSNPN, SVGIG (reference sequence). The CDR3 runs to 16 residues. V was clipped by 7 bases and J by 1 base, with 20 bases between them. Here the CDR3 reads CAFRGEGAVSNQPQHF. CDR3 DNA: TGTGCCTTCCGGGGGGAGGGTGCGGTGAGCAATCAGCCCCAGCATTTT.

V gene TRBV10-3 combines with J gene TRBJ2-6, with D uncertain. The ends were cut back, 4 bases at V and 2 bases at J, with 9 bases in the middle. Germline V gene data show CDR1 as ENHRY and CDR2 as SYGVKD. The CDR3 consists of 15 residues. The DNA for the CDR3 is TGTGCCATCAGTGCGAAATTAACTGGGGCCAACGTCCTGACTTTC. It yields the protein CAISAKLTGANVLTF.

The rearrangement joins TRBV29-1 to TRBJ1-2, with a tentative D call TRBD1 (5 bases). In germline, CDR1 is SQVTM, CDR2 ANQGSEA. The V gene lost 7 bases and the J gene lost 1 base, with 13 bases spanning the gap. The CDR3 is 13 residues long. For the CDR3, the DNA is TGCAGCGGTGGGGACCGACTTAACTATGGCTACACCTTC. It specifies CSGGDRLNYGYTF.